One and the same sample provided the 6 T cell receptor beta chains below, sequenced in a study of shared clonotypes between healthy human individuals. Assay: immunoSEQ multiplex PCR; the TCRdb copy retains only in-frame clones and omits some. The data show about 1.1 million clones, approximately 77% seen once. The specimen sequenced was memory CD4+ T cells from PBMCs. The subset is: CD45RA-negative fraction. Receptor source: a man younger than 35 in good health. Some clones in this sample may be carry-over from other donors' samples.

The CDR3 DNA reads TGTGCCAGCAGCTTACGCAAATTCCAGCCCCAGCATTTT. It translates to CASSLRKFQPQHF. The chain recombines TRBV5-8 with TRBJ1-5, with no clear D. Germline V gene sequence: CDR1 SGHTS, CDR2 YDEGEE. This CDR3 is 13 amino acids long. The V end lost 2 bases, the J end lost 7 bases, and 10 bases lay between the germline ends.

The chain carries TRBV5-1 and TRBJ2-1, with 9 bases that match TRBD1. V trimming: 0 bases; J trimming: 9 bases; junction bases outside the gene matches: 13. The CDR3 covers 17 residues. Germline values: CDR1 SGHRS, CDR2 YFSETQ. The CDR3 coding sequence is TGCGCCAGCAGCTTGGCCGCGGGACAGGGAGGCGTAGGTGAGCAGTTCTTC. Translating it yields CASSLAAGQGGVGEQFF.

This clone was detected a few times. The gene calls are TRBV21-1 and TRBJ1-2. TRBV21-1 is marked as a pseudogene. The CDR3 spans 17 residues. CDR3 DNA: TGTGCCAGCAGCAAAGCTTACCGGGACGGGGTTAACTATGGCTACACCTTC. Translating it yields CASSKAYRDGVNYGYTF.

This sequence joins TRBV6-1 and TRBJ1-1, with D tentatively TRBD1 (6 bases). The CDR3 totals 15 residues. The germline V gene has CDR1 MNHNS and CDR2 SASEGT. Trimming cost V 8 bases and J 4 bases, with 20 bases left between them. CDR3 nucleotide sequence: TGTGCCAGCGGTCCGCGTTGGGGGCTCGGCACTGAAGCTTTCTTT. This codes for CASGPRWGLGTEAFF.

V usage is TRBV30 and J usage is TRBJ2-7, with 7 bases identical to TRBD2. With V trimmed by 1 base and J by 6 bases, 12 bases remained unmatched. CDR3 length equals 15 residues. Germline lookup yields CDR1 GTSNPN and CDR2 SVGIG (reference sequence). In nucleotides, the CDR3 is TGTGCCTGGAGTGCGGCCGGGAGGAGTCGCATCGAGCAGTACTTC. Its translation is CAWSAAGRSRIEQYF.

The chain links TRBV25-1 to TRBJ1-6; D gene uncertain. This CDR3 spans 13 amino acids. CDR1 is MGHDK, CDR2 SYGVNS, per germline. Trimming took off 4 bases at V and 9 bases at J, with 10 bases between the two ends. CDR3 DNA: TGTGCCAGCAGTGTGGGAGGCGGTTCACCCCTCCACTTT. This translates into CASSVGGGSPLHF.